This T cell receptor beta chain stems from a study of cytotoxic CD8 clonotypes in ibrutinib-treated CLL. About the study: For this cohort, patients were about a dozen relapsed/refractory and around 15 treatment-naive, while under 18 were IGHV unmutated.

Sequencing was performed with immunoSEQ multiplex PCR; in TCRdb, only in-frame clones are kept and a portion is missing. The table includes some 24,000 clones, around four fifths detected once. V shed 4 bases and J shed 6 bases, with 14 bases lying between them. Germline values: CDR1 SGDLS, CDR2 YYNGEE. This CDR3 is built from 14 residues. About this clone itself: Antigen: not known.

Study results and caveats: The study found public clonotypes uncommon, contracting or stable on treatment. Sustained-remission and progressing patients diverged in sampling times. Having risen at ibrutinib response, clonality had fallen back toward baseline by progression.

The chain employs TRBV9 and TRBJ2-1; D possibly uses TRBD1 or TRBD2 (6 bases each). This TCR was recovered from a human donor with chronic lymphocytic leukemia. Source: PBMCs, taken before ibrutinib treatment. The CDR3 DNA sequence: TGTGCCAGCAGCTCGAGTGGGGGGCCCAATGAGCAGTTCTTC. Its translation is CASSSSGGPNEQFF.